This TCR beta chain comes out of a study of Tregs in tolerant kidney transplant recipients. This CDR3 region has 14 residues. Germline assignment: CDR1 MRHNA and CDR2 SNTAGT. Unmatched junction bases numbered 6, after V lost 7 bases and J lost 2 bases. Sequenced by immunoSEQ multiplex PCR; TCRdb stores in-frame clones only, minus some. The repertoire holds hundreds of thousands of clones, with roughly 80% as singletons. CD4+CD25+CD127- Tregs, CD4+CD25- non-Tregs, CD4 and CD8 cells were sorted. The sequenced sample was CD4+ T cells from blood. The rearrangement uses TRBV6-4 and TRBJ1-2; 8 nucleotides match TRBD1. The origin of this receptor is a human donor in good health. CDR3 coding DNA: TGTGCCAGCAAAGGACAGGGCGCGAACTATGGCTACACCTTC. Translating gives CASKGQGANYGYTF.